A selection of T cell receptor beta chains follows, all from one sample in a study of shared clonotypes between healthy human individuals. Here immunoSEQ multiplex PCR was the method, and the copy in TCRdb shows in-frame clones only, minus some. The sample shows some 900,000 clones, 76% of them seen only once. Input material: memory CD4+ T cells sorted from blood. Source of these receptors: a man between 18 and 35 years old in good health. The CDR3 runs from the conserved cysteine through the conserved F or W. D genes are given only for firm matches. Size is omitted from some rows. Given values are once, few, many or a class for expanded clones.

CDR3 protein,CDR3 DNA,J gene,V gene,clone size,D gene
CASSSPLGLNLGYTF,TGTGCCAGTAGCTCCCCCCTCGGATTGAACCTCGGCTACACCTTC,TRBJ1-2,TRBV19,few,.
CASSLKQGGNSPLHF,TGTGCCAGCAGCTTGAAACAGGGGGGTAATTCACCCCTCCACTTT,TRBJ1-6,TRBV5-4,few,TRBD1
CASKASVAGFPDTQYF,TGCGCCAGCAAAGCTTCGGTTGCGGGGTTCCCAGATACGCAGTATTTT,TRBJ2-3,TRBV5-1,.,.
CASSSGQGRTDTQYF,TGTGCCAGCAGCTCCGGACAGGGTAGGACAGATACGCAGTATTTT,TRBJ2-3,TRBV5-4,once,TRBD1
CASSLEGGTDTQYF,TGTGCCAGCAGCTTGGAGGGTGGTACAGATACGCAGTATTTT,TRBJ2-3,TRBV5-6,few,.
CASGLSYNEQFF,TGTGCTAGTGGTTTGTCATACAATGAGCAGTTCTTC,TRBJ2-1,TRBV12-5,once,.
CASSLGAGRNTGELFF,TGCGCCAGCAGCTTAGGAGCGGGGAGGAACACCGGGGAGCTGTTTTTT,TRBJ2-2,TRBV5-1,.,TRBD2
CAGSRSRQRIGAFF,TGTGCCGGATCCCGAAGTAGACAGCGGATTGGAGCTTTCTTT,TRBJ1-1,TRBV25-1,.,.
CASRNEGFTEAFF,TGTGCCAGCAGAAACGAGGGTTTCACTGAAGCTTTCTTT,TRBJ1-1,TRBV6-1,.,.
CASSLSPSGGNEKLFF,TGTGCCAGCAGCCTAAGCCCGAGCGGGGGTAATGAAAAACTGTTTTTT,TRBJ1-4,TRBV7-9,.,.
CASIEWGEQYF,TGTGCCAGCATAGAATGGGGCGAGCAGTACTTC,TRBJ2-7,TRBV6-1,.,.
CAWTAGTDTQYF,TGTGCCTGGACCGCAGGGACAGATACGCAGTATTTT,TRBJ2-3,TRBV30,.,.
CASSVDQHGNTIYF,TGTGCCAGCAGCGTCGACCAACATGGAAACACCATATATTTT,TRBJ1-3,TRBV9,.,.
CASSADLGSYEQYF,TGTGCCAGTAGTGCGGACCTTGGGTCCTACGAGCAGTACTTC,TRBJ2-7,TRBV19,.,.
CASSLERGGVYEQYF,TGTGCCAGCAGCTTAGAGCGGGGGGGCGTTTACGAGCAGTACTTC,TRBJ2-7,TRBV11-2,.,TRBD2
CASSFSSGGSYEQYF,TGTGCCAGCAGTTTCTCTAGCGGGGGATCCTACGAGCAGTACTTC,TRBJ2-7,TRBV27,.,TRBD2
CASSRFTDTQYF,TGTGCCAGCAGCCGGTTTACAGATACGCAGTATTTT,TRBJ2-3,TRBV14,.,.
CASSLFGNTEAFF,TGTGCCAGCAGCTTATTCGGTAACACTGAAGCTTTCTTT,TRBJ1-1,TRBV7-2,.,.
CASSLGSGGGNQPQHF,TGCGCCAGCAGCTTGGGTTCGGGGGGCGGCAATCAGCCCCAGCATTTT,TRBJ1-5,TRBV5-1,.,.
CASSLRTTYEQYF,TGTGCCAGCAGCTTGAGGACAACCTACGAGCAGTACTTC,TRBJ2-7,TRBV5-6,.,.
CASSMGGQGFQPQHF,TGTGCCAGTAGTATGGGGGGTCAGGGGTTTCAGCCCCAGCATTTT,TRBJ1-5,TRBV19,.,.
CASSPGLGSYNEQFF,TGTGCCAGCAGCCCCGGACTAGGCTCCTACAATGAGCAGTTCTTC,TRBJ2-1,TRBV7-2,once,TRBD2
CASSLGVRLNTEAFF,TGTGCCAGCAGCTTAGGGGTGCGGTTGAACACTGAAGCTTTCTTT,TRBJ1-1,TRBV7-2,.,.
CASSMFVSSGTNEQFF,TGTGCCAGTAGTATGTTCGTCTCTAGCGGCACCAATGAGCAGTTCTTC,TRBJ2-1,TRBV19,few,TRBD2
CASSAGSSYNEQFF,TGTGCCAGCAGTGCCGGGAGCTCCTACAATGAGCAGTTCTTC,TRBJ2-1,TRBV7-2,once,.
CASSDLEAGTGELFF,TGTGCCAGCAGTGACCTCGAAGCGGGCACCGGGGAGCTGTTTTTT,TRBJ2-2,TRBV2,once,.
CASSGDQGRDGYTF,TGTGCCAGTTCCGGGGACCAGGGACGCGATGGCTACACCTTC,TRBJ1-2,TRBV19,.,.
CASSLEEGTETQYF,TGCGCCAGCAGCTTGGAAGAGGGAACGGAGACCCAGTACTTC,TRBJ2-5,TRBV5-1,.,.
CASSYQTGRSAEAFF,TGTGCCAGTAGTTACCAAACAGGTAGGAGCGCTGAAGCTTTCTTT,TRBJ1-1,TRBV19,.,.